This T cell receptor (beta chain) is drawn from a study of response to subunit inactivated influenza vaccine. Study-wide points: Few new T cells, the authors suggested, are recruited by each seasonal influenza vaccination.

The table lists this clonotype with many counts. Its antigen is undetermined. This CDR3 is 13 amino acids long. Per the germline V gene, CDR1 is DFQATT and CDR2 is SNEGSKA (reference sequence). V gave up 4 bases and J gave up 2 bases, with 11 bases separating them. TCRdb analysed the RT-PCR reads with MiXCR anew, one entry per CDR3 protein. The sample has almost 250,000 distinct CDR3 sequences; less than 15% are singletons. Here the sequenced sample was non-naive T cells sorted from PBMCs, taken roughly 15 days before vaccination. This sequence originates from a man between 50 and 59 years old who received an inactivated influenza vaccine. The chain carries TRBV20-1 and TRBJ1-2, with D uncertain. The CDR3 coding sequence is TGCAGTGCTAAGCCTCCGGAGAACTATGGCTACACCTTC. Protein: CSAKPPENYGYTF.